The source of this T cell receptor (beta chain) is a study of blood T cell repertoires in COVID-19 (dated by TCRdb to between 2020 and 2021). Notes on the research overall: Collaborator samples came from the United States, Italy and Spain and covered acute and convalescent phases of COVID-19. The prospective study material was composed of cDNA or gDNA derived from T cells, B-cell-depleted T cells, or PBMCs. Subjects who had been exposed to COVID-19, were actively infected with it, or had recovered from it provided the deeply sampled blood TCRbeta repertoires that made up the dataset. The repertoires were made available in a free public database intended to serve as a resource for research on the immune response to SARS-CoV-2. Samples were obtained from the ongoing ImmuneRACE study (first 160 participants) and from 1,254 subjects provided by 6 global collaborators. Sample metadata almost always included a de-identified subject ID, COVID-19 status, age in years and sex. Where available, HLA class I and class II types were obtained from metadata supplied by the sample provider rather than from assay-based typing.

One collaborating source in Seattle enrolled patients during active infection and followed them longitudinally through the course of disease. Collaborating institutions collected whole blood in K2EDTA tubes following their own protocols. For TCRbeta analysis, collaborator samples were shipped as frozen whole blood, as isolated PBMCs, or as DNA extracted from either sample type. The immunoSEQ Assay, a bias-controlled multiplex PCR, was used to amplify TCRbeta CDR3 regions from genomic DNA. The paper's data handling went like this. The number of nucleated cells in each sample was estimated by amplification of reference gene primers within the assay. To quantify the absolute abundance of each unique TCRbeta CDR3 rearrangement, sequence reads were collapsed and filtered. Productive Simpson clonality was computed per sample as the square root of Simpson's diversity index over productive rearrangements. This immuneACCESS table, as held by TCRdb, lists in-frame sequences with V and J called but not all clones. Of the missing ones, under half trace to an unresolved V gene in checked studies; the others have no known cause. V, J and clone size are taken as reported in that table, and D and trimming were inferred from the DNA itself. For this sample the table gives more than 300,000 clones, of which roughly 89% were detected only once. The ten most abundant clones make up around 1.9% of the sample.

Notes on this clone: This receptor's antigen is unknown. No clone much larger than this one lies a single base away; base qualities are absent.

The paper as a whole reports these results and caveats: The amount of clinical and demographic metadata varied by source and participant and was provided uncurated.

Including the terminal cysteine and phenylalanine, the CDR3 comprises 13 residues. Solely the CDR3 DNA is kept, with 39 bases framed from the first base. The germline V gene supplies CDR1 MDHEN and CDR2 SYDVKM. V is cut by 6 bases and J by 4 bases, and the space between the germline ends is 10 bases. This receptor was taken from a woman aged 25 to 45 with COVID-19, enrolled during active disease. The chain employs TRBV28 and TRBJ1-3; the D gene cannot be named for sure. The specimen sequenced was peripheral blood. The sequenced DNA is TGTGCCAGCAGCCCGGGGAACGGAAACACCATATATTTT. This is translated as CASSPGNGNTIYF.